This T cell receptor (beta chain) was observed in a study of T cell responses to AZD1222 COVID-19 vaccine. Looking at the study overall: Analyses pooled second doses at about 4 or about 12 weeks.

Regarding the study as a whole: Spike-specific TCRs gained breadth and depth after people received two AZD1222 doses.

Profiled with immunoSEQ multiplex PCR; TCRdb holds only in-frame clones, not every one. This sample has about 150,000 clones, with 92% found just once. This clone turned up a few times. The antigen remains unidentified. This TCR was sampled from an adult in good health. Sample: peripheral blood, taken on day 0 of AZD1222 vaccination.

In nucleotides, the CDR3 is TGTGCCAGCAGTTCCAGCCAGGGGCAGCCCCAGCATTTT. Its protein is CASSSSQGQPQHF. V gene TRBV28 combines with J gene TRBJ1-5; the D gene is possibly TRBD1 (6 bases). Germline assignment: CDR1 MDHEN and CDR2 SYDVKM. The CDR3 extends over 13 amino acids. V gave up 4 bases and J gave up 7 bases, with 11 bases separating them.